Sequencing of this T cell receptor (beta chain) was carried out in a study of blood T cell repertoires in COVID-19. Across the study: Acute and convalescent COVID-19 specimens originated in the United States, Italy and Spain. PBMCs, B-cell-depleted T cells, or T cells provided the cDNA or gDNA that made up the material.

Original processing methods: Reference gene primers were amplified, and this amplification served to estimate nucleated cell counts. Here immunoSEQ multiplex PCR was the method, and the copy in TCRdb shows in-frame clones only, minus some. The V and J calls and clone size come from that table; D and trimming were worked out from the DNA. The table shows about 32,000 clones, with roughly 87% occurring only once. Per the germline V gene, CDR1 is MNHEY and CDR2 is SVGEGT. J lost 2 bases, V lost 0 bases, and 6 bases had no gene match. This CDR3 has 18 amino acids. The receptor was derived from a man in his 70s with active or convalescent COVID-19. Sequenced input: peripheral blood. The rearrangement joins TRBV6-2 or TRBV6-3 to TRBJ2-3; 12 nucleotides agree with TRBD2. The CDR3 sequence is CASSYSKTSGGLTDTQYF. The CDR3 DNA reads TGTGCCAGCAGTTACTCGAAGACTAGCGGGGGACTCACAGATACGCAGTATTTT.